The following is a T cell receptor beta chain sequence with its context. Its antigen target is currently unknown. No quality values exist for individual bases; no much larger clone is one base distant. The receptor library was made with multiplex PCR. The sample was run on an Illumina HiSeq 2500. TCRbeta libraries were built by three rounds of nested PCR using primers (Table S4), following protocols modified from ARM-PCR. PCR products of 200-500 bp were gel-excised and purified with the QIAquick gel extraction kit before sequencing. As for the original processing: Trimmomatic was used to clean the reads, FLASH merged the cleaned reads into complete CDR3 sequences, and MiTCR assigned the sequences to V(D)J germline segments. Clonal diversity was calculated as the inverse Simpson's index using VDJtools. Productive reads were defined as in-frame sequences without a premature stop codon. TCRdb reprocessed the public reads (quality trimming at Q25 with fastp, clone calling with MiXCR) and kept in-frame beta chains. Rows with one shared CDR3 protein collapse into an entry with the most common genes and DNA. In this record, the V and J calls reflect TCRdb's handling and not the investigators' own analysis. Within this sample are 60,000 or so distinct CDR3 sequences, with over 60% of them counted one time only. The top ten clonotypes cover more than 30% of the sample.

RNA was isolated from bulk unsorted tissue, and RNA quality was assessed with a NanoDrop ND-1000 and an Agilent 2100. For the normal lung samples, distant non-tumor tissue was collected more than 3 cm away from the tumor edge. Donors were newly diagnosed lung cancer patients admitted for thoracic surgery in China between August and November 2014, without prior chemotherapy. Patients with previous radiotherapy or chemotherapy, or with another concurrent cancer, were excluded from the study. Pieces of surgical tissue measuring about 1-2 cm3 were kept in RNAlater solution and stored at -80 degrees C until use. Clipping removes 6 bases from V and 3 bases from J, with 4 as the unmatched junction base count. Counted from cysteine to phenylalanine, this CDR3 has 14 amino acids. Solely the CDR3 DNA is kept, with 42 bases framed from the first base. CDR1 SGHVS and CDR2 FNYEAQ are derived from the germline V gene.

The entry originates in a study of tumor and adjacent non-tumor tissue in lung cancer (dated by TCRdb to about 2018). About the full investigation: By cancer type, the cohort comprised some 13 adenocarcinoma patients, 2 squamous cell carcinoma patients and 1 small cell lung cancer patient. The roughly 15 enrolled patients, of whom about 10 were men and 5 were women, were aged about 31 to 85 years and were diagnosed with TNM stage I to III disease. Sequencing generated a total of 120 million or so productive TCRbeta reads, averaging roughly 4.2 million reads per sample. Using bulk TCRbeta repertoires from around 15 lung cancer patients, the study set lung tumor tissue side by side with matched distant non-tumor lung tissue. Over 25 paired specimens, one tumor and one normal lung sample per patient, were profiled by TCRbeta CDR3 sequencing. Overall results and qualifications from the work: The top 100 clones accounted for a significantly larger cumulative portion of the repertoire in normal lung than in tumor tissue. Tumor tissue showed significantly higher TCR diversity (inverse Simpson) than normal lung tissue, at 431.37 vs 166.20 (P = 0.0075, Mann-Whitney U test). Neither the sequencing platform nor unique molecular identifiers are mentioned in the methods. Peripheral blood was not sequenced, so blood TCRbeta repertoires in these lung cancer patients were not examined. With only approximately 16 patients in the cohort, the authors noted that larger samples and more detailed clinical data are needed. Significantly higher TCR diversity was found in younger patients, and higher tumor TCR diversity was associated with shorter overall and disease-free survival.

The TCR sequence derives from a man aged 65-85 years with non-small cell lung cancer. Here the chain combines TRBV7-6 and TRBJ2-2; TRBD1 lines up with 7 middle nucleotides. Sequenced: distant non-tumor lung tissue. The CDR3 in this case is CASRQGYDTGELFF. In nucleotides, the sequence is TGTGCCAGCAGACAGGGGTACGACACCGGGGAGCTGTTTTTT.